This TCR beta chain was found in a study of CD8+ T cells in alopecia areata. This clone was counted a few times. Its target is unknown. Sorting of CD4+ cells into CD25+CD127- cells (for roughly five patients) was performed. V lost 4 bases, J lost 5 bases, and 9 bases lay in between. The CDR3 consists of 12 residues. Per the germline V gene, CDR1 is SGHRS and CDR2 is YFSETQ. Overall study findings and caveats: Scalp sequencing captures resident alphabeta T cells of normal skin too.

Sequencing templates came from extracted RNA that was reverse transcribed into cDNA. The assay was immunoSEQ multiplex PCR, and TCRdb's table has in-frame clones only and misses some. Of 35,000 or so clones listed, over 50% are singletons. This receptor was identified in a human donor with alopecia areata. Sequencing input: CD4+ Tregs sorted from blood. The chain couples TRBV5-1 to TRBJ2-5; TRBD2 is a possible D gene (6 bases). The CDR3 region has the DNA TGCGCCAGCAGCGAGGGACTGGAGACCCAGTACTTC. This sequence encodes CASSEGLETQYF.